This passage covers 2 T cell receptor beta chains from one sample sequenced in a study of T cells in Graves' hyperthyroidism and ophthalmopathy. Regions amplified from RNA transcripts were the TCR beta CDR3 regions. Primed by the HTBI set, a first-round RT-PCR was run on the TCR CDR3. TCRdb reprocessed the multiplex PCR reads with MiXCR, giving one entry per CDR3 protein. The sample carries roughly 720,000 distinct CDR3 sequences, about 18% recorded once. The sample taken for sequencing was blood. All receptors come from a man in his fifties with Graves' hyperthyroidism.

This clonotype was recorded at least ten times. The rearrangement links TRBV28 to TRBJ1-2; 7 bases are shared with TRBD1. Trimming took 6 bases from V and 7 from J; bases not matched to a gene: 11. CDR3 length: 14 amino acids. The germline gives CDR1 MDHEN, CDR2 SYDVKM. The CDR3 is CASSDLTGRGGYTF. CDR3 nucleotide sequence: TGTGCCAGCAGCGATTTGACAGGGAGGGGTGGCTACACCTTC.

At least ten counts were recorded for this clonotype. This chain uses TRBV3-1 with TRBJ1-2; D unresolved. This CDR3 is built from 13 residues. The germline V gene has CDR1 LGHDT and CDR2 YNNKEL (reference sequence). Between the trimmed V and J ends, which lost 0 bases and 4 bases, there was a span of 6 bases. CDR3 in amino acids: CASSQESVYGYTF. CDR3 sequence (DNA): TGTGCCAGCAGCCAAGAATCCGTCTATGGCTACACCTTC.